These 22 T cell receptor beta chains originate from one sample sequenced in a study of T cell responses to AZD1222 COVID-19 vaccine. This table comes from immunoSEQ multiplex PCR, and its TCRdb copy is limited to in-frame clones, with some not included. The sample records about 97,000 clones, more than 70% being singletons. The sequencing here drew on peripheral blood, taken on day 0 of AZD1222 vaccination. Receptors were obtained from an adult in good health.

The chain uses TRBV2 and TRBJ1-2, with 9 bases lining up with TRBD1. Per the germline V gene, CDR1 is SNHLY and CDR2 is FYNNEI. The trim removed 2 bases at V and 4 bases at J, leaving 2 bases unmatched. The CDR3 runs 14 residues. Written as DNA, the CDR3 is TGTGCCAGCAGTGAAAGGGACAGGGTCTATGGCTACACCTTC. The encoded protein is CASSERDRVYGYTF.

This clone came up a few times. The chain carries TRBV6-5 and TRBJ1-2, with a possible D match to TRBD1 (6 bases). The CDR3 is 16 residues long. Per germline, CDR1 MNHEY and CDR2 SVGAGI. With 4 bases removed from V and 4 bases from J, the gap between germline ends came to 19 bases. The CDR3: CASSSPGTSSSYGYTF. CDR3 sequence (DNA): TGTGCCAGCAGTTCACCCGGGACAAGCTCATCCTATGGCTACACCTTC.

The J gene is TRBJ1-1, the V gene TRBV7-2, with D perhaps matching TRBD1 (6 bases). Per germline, CDR1 SGHTA and CDR2 FQGNSA. Trimming took 1 base from V and 4 from J, leaving 10 bases between them. The length of the CDR3 is 14 residues. CDR3 DNA: TGTGCCAGCAGCTTAGTTGGAGGGGGCACTGAAGCTTTCTTT. This sequence encodes CASSLVGGGTEAFF.

The chain links TRBV6-5 to TRBJ1-3; TRBD1 agrees at 8 bases. Per the germline V gene, CDR1 is MNHEY and CDR2 is SVGAGI. This CDR3 has 15 residues. The V and J ends lost 5 bases and 0 bases, in that order; junction bases with no gene match: 3. The CDR3 region is CASSNTGGSGNTIYF. The CDR3 DNA sequence: TGTGCCAGCAGTAACACAGGGGGCTCTGGAAACACCATATATTTT.

The chain links TRBV5-4 to TRBJ1-1; D might be TRBD1 (6 bases). Trimming took off 7 bases at V and 0 bases at J, with 13 bases between the two ends. CDR1 is SGHNT, CDR2 YYREEE, per germline (reference sequence). The CDR3 is made up of 14 amino acids. The CDR3 sequence is CASGIGQLNTEAFF. In DNA, the CDR3 is TGTGCCAGCGGTATCGGACAGCTGAACACTGAAGCTTTCTTT.

This chain links TRBV10-2 with TRBJ2-2, with D possibly matching TRBD2 (6 bases). CDR3 length equals 16 residues. V gave up 3 bases and J gave up 0 bases, with 11 bases separating them. Germline lookup yields CDR1 WSHSY and CDR2 SAAADI. The CDR3 spells CASSEWAGPNTGELFF. The DNA of the CDR3 is TGCGCCAGCAGTGAATGGGCGGGGCCGAACACCGGGGAGCTGTTTTTT.

This clone appeared a few times. This chain uses TRBV12-3 or TRBV12-4 with TRBJ2-5; D ambiguous. The CDR3 contains 13 residues. The V gene lost 7 bases and the J gene lost 1 base, with 10 bases spanning the gap. CDR3 DNA: TGTGCCAGCAAAGTAACCTCCCAAGAGACCCAGTACTTC. Translated: CASKVTSQETQYF.

This clone appeared a single time. V usage is TRBV10-3 and J usage is TRBJ2-2; 10 bases map to TRBD2. CDR3 length: 15 residues. The V segment lost 2 bases and the J segment 5 bases; nucleotides outside the gene matches: 2. Germline V gives CDR1 ENHRY, CDR2 SYGVKD. The DNA for the CDR3 is TGTGCCATCAGTGAGCCTAGCGGGGGAACCGGGGAGCTGTTTTTT. Encoded protein: CAISEPSGGTGELFF.

The V call is TRBV11-3, the J call TRBJ1-2; D is uncertain. CDR1 is SGHNT and CDR2 is YENEEA in the germline V gene. The CDR3 has 14 residues. The germline V and J ends were trimmed by 4 bases and 8 bases, with 17 bases remaining between them. CDR3 sequence reads: CASSSQTTRGGYTF. The CDR3 DNA reads TGTGCCAGCAGCTCACAGACAACAAGAGGGGGCTACACCTTC.

This chain uses TRBV6-5 with TRBJ2-7, with D perhaps matching TRBD1 (5 bases). Germline values: CDR1 MNHEY, CDR2 SVGAGI. Trimming removed 0 bases at V and 2 bases at J, with 8 bases between. The CDR3 spans 14 residues. This chain's CDR3 is CASSYSGRAYEQYF. The CDR3 bases are TGTGCCAGCAGTTACTCGGGCAGGGCCTACGAGCAGTACTTC.

This clone has just a few counts. CDR3 amino acids: CASSQGSNQPQHF. In nucleotides, the CDR3 is TGTGCCAGCAGTCAGGGGAGCAATCAGCCCCAGCATTTT. V gene TRBV6-4 combines with J gene TRBJ1-5; D may be TRBD1 (6 bases). Trimming shortened V by 5 bases and J by 1 base, and 6 bases separated the two germline ends. The CDR3 spans 13 residues. Germline V lookup: CDR1 MRHNA, CDR2 SNTAGT.

The count of this clone is one. The J gene is TRBJ1-2, the V gene TRBV30; D perhaps matches TRBD1 (5 bases). This CDR3 comprises 12 residues. V dropped 3 bases and J dropped 6 bases, with 11 bases sitting between them. The germline V gene encodes CDR1 GTSNPN and CDR2 SVGIG (reference sequence). The CDR3 region is CAWRFPTDGYTF. The CDR3 bases are TGTGCCTGGAGATTCCCGACAGATGGCTACACCTTC.

The J gene is TRBJ2-2, the V gene TRBV2, with a tentative D call TRBD2 (6 bases). Germline V gene sequence: CDR1 SNHLY, CDR2 FYNNEI. The CDR3 extends over 14 amino acids. V lost 10 bases and J 4 bases, leaving 16 bases between the germline ends. This CDR3 reads CATMGGTTTGELFF. DNA for the CDR3: TGTGCCACCATGGGAGGAACGACCACCGGGGAGCTGTTTTTT.

This chain uses TRBV7-9 with TRBJ2-7; D remains unclear. Trimming shortened V by 6 bases and J by 0 bases, and 9 bases separated the two germline ends. The V gene's germline CDR1 is SEHNR and CDR2 FQNEAQ (reference sequence). The CDR3 runs to 13 residues. The CDR3 region has the DNA TGTGCCAGCAGTACTCCGAACTCCTACGAGCAGTACTTC. Protein product: CASSTPNSYEQYF.

The rearrangement uses TRBV9 and TRBJ1-1, with D hard to call. The CDR3 contains 13 residues. Per the germline V gene, CDR1 is SGDLS and CDR2 is YYNGEE. Between the trimmed V and J ends, which lost 5 bases and 0 bases, there was a span of 8 bases. The DNA of the CDR3 is TGTGCCAGCAGTGCAATCTTGAACACTGAAGCTTTCTTT. Amino acids: CASSAILNTEAFF.

The chain links TRBV10-3 to TRBJ1-1; D is uncertain. Between the trimmed V and J ends, which lost 6 bases and 1 base, there was a span of 9 bases. CDR1 is ENHRY and CDR2 is SYGVKD in the germline V gene. The CDR3 runs 13 residues. In nucleotides, the CDR3 is TGTGCCATCAGCGTGACGGGGAACACTGAAGCTTTCTTT. This codes for CAISVTGNTEAFF.

V is TRBV3-1 (or the pseudogene TRBV3-2) and J is TRBJ2-5; either TRBD1 or TRBD2 may supply D (5 bases each). Germline V CDR1 and CDR2: LGHDT, YNNKEL (reference sequence). The CDR3 spans 17 residues. V lost 0 bases, J lost 7 bases, and 21 bases lay in between. The DNA for the CDR3 is TGTGCCAGCAGCCAAGATGTCGGAGGCAGGGTCCTTAGGACCCAGTACTTC. It encodes CASSQDVGGRVLRTQYF.

The CDR3 DNA reads as TGTGCTAGTGGTTTGGAACAGGGCCGTTTTTCACCCCTCCACTTT. Translating it yields CASGLEQGRFSPLHF. The chain links TRBV12-5 to TRBJ1-6, with a tentative D call TRBD1 (6 bases). CDR3 length equals 15 residues. V lost 1 base and J 9 bases, leaving 13 bases between the germline ends. Per germline, CDR1 LGHNT and CDR2 FRNRAP.

The V gene is TRBV11-2, the J gene TRBJ2-7, with D perhaps being TRBD1 or TRBD2 (5 bases each). The CDR3 has 14 residues. CDR1 is SGHAT, CDR2 FQNNGV, per germline. The V end lost 4 bases, the J end lost 2 bases, and 12 bases lay between the germline ends. The CDR3 loop reads CASSWGTGTYEQYF. CDR3 DNA: TGTGCCAGCAGCTGGGGGACGGGAACCTACGAGCAGTACTTC.

The chain is built from TRBV21-1 and TRBJ1-1. TRBV21-1 is a recognized pseudogene. The length of the CDR3 is 15 residues. The CDR3 reads CASSKDYDGYTEAFF. DNA of the CDR3: TGTGCCAGCAGCAAAGATTATGACGGATACACTGAAGCTTTCTTT.

This chain's CDR3 is CASSPGGATNEKLFF. The DNA for the CDR3 is TGTGCCAGCAGCCCTGGGGGAGCAACTAATGAAAAACTGTTTTTT. V usage is TRBV7-9 and J usage is TRBJ1-4; a weak D match, TRBD1 (5 bases). This CDR3 region has 15 residues. Germline CDR1 is SEHNR and CDR2 is FQNEAQ (reference sequence). Trimming shortened V by 5 bases and J by 0 bases, and 10 bases separated the two germline ends.

V is TRBV27 and J is TRBJ1-2, with D perhaps TRBD1 (6 bases). The CDR3 contains 15 residues. The V and J ends lost 2 bases and 5 bases respectively, with 15 bases between them. In germline, CDR1 is MNHEY, CDR2 SMNVEV (reference sequence). For the CDR3, the DNA is TGTGCCAGCAGTTTAGGACAGTCCCCCCTATATGGCTACACCTTC. This sequence encodes CASSLGQSPLYGYTF.